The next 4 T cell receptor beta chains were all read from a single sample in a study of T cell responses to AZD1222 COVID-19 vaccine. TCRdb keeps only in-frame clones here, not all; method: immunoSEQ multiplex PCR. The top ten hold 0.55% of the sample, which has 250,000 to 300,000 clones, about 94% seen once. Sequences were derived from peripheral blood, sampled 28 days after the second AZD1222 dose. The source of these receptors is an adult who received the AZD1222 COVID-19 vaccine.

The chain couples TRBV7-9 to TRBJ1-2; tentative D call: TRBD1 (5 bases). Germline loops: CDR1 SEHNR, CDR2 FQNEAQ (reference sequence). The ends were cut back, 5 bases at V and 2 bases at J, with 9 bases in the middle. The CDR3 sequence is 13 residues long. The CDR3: CASSVDSNYGYTF. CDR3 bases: TGTGCCAGCAGCGTCGACAGCAACTATGGCTACACCTTC.

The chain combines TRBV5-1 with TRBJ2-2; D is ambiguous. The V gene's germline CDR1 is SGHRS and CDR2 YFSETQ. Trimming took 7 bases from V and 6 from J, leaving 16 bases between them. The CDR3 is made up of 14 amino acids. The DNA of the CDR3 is TGCGCCAGCGGGGTTGATTCCAATCCCGGGGAGCTGTTTTTT. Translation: CASGVDSNPGELFF.

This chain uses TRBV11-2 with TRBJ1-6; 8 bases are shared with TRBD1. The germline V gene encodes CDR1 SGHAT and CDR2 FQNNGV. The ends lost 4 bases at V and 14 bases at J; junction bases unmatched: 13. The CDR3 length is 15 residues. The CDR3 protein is CASSSTRDRRWSLHF. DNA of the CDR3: TGTGCCAGCAGCTCGACCCGGGACAGGCGGTGGTCCCTCCACTTT.

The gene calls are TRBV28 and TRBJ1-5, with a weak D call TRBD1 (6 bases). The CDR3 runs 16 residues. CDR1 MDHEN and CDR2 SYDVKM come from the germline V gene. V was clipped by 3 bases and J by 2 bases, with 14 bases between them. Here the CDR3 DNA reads TGTGCCAGCAGTTTCTCGGGGGCCGTGGGCAATCAGCCCCAGCATTTT. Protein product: CASSFSGAVGNQPQHF.